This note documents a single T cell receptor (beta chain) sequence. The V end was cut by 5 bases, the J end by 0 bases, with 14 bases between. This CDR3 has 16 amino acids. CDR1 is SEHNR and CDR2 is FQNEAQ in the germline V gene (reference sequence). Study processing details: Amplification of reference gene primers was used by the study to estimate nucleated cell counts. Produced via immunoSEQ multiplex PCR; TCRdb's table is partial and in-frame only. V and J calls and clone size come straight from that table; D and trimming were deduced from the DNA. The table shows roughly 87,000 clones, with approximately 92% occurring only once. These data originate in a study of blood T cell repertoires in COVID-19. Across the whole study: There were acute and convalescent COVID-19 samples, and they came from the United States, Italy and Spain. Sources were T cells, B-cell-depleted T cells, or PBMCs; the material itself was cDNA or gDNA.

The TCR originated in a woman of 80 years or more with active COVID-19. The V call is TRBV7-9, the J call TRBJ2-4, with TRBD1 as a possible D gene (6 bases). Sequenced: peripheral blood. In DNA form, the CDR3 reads TGTGCCAGCAGCCGCGACAGGATCCTAGCCAAAAACATTCAGTACTTC. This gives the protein CASSRDRILAKNIQYF.